The rows below give T cell receptor beta chains drawn from one sample of a study of tumor-infiltrating lymphocytes in primary liver carcinoma. Using its own MiXCR run on the multiplex PCR reads, TCRdb lists one record per CDR3 protein. Of about 37,000 distinct CDR3 sequences in the sample, roughly 80% were seen once. Sample: tumor-adjacent normal liver tissue. Receptor source: a man aged 35 to 55 with primary liver carcinoma and hepatitis B virus infection. Each CDR3 is given with its conserved first and last residue. The D gene is left open where the match is weak. Expanded clones get a size class; other rows say once, few or many, or leave the size out.

TRBJ1-5	NA	many	TRBV28	CARTKAGGKGNQPQHF	TGTGCCAGAACGAAAGCCGGGGGGAAGGGCAATCAGCCCCAGCATTTT
TRBJ2-1	NA	NA	TRBV14	CVSSAVEGWVNNEQSF	TGTGTCAGCAGTGCCGTAGAGGGATGGGTAAACAATGAGCAGTCCTTC
TRBJ2-1	NA	NA	TRBV11-2	CASSFSGPLYNEQFF	TGTGCCAGCAGCTTTAGCGGCCCACTCTACAATGAGCAGTTCTTC
TRBJ1-2	NA	NA	TRBV10-3	CATSESGEISYGYTF	TGTGCCACCAGTGAGTCAGGGGAGATTTCTTATGGCTACACCTTC
TRBJ2-1	TRBD2	many	TRBV5-1	CASSTSGGYNEQFF	TGCGCCAGCAGCACTAGCGGGGGGTACAATGAGCAGTTCTTC
TRBJ2-7	NA	many	TRBV5-1	CASSLGPKGGEQYF	TGCGCCAGCAGCTTGGGACCGAAAGGGGGCGAGCAGTACTTC
TRBJ2-1	TRBD1	NA	TRBV6-6	CGSSYSVGQGIHSEQFF	TGTGGCAGCAGTTACTCGGTGGGACAGGGCATACACAGTGAGCAGTTCTTC
TRBJ2-2	NA	NA	TRBV30	CAWRGQEDIGELFF	TGTGCCTGGAGAGGTCAGGAGGACATCGGGGAGTTGTTCTTT
TRBJ1-1	TRBD1	NA	TRBV7-9	CAGSSGQGIEAFF	TGTGCCGGCAGCTCGGGACAGGGTATTGAAGCTTTCTTT
TRBJ2-5	NA	NA	TRBV4-1	CASIQGTVLEEAQYF	TGCGCCAGCATCCAGGGCACAGTGCTAGAGGAGGCCCAGTACTTC
TRBJ2-7	TRBD1	NA	TRBV7-9	CASSSEGARDEQYF	TGTGCCAGCAGTTCAGAGGGGGCGCGGGACGAGCAGTACTTC
TRBJ1-5	NA	NA	TRBV12-3/TRBV12-4	CTSGLTRDQPQHF	TGTACCAGTGGTTTAACTCGGGATCAGCCCCAGCATTTT
TRBJ2-3	NA	NA	TRBV12-3/TRBV12-4	CARSFRASEQPQYF	TGTGCCAGGAGTTTCAGGGCGTCGGAGCAGCCCCAGTATTTT
TRBJ1-5	NA	many	TRBV18	CASSTRRQVNQPQHF	TGTGCCAGCTCAACCCGCAGGCAGGTCAATCAGCCCCAGCATTTT
TRBJ1-2	NA	NA	TRBV29-1	CGVDSGVGGYIF	TGCGGCGTTGACTCAGGGGTAGGCGGCTACATCTTC
TRBJ2-3	TRBD1	NA	TRBV29-1	CSVDRGPVDTQYF	TGCAGCGTTGACAGGGGGCCAGTAGATACGCAGTATTTT
TRBJ2-1	TRBD2	NA	TRBV6-1	CVGLAGEFNREQLF	TGTGTCGGGTTAGCGGGAGAATTTAACCGTGAGCAGCTCTTC
TRBJ2-3	NA	NA	TRBV6-1	CDNKSSTDTQYF	TGTGACAACAAGTCCAGCACAGATACGCAGTATTTT
TRBJ2-4	TRBD1	NA	TRBV11-2	CAYSSGTGDNIQYF	TGTGCCTACAGCTCCGGGACAGGAGATAACATTCAGTACTTT
TRBJ2-1	NA	NA	TRBV6-1	CTSSEGIGDEQFF	TGTACCAGCAGTGAAGGGATAGGGGATGAGCAGTTCTTC
TRBJ1-1	NA	many	TRBV28	CASSLFDSPRGAGFGTEAFF	TGTGCCAGCAGTTTATTCGACTCCCCCCGGGGCGCGGGGTTTGGCACTGAAGCTTTCTTT
TRBJ2-3	TRBD2	NA	TRBV6-5	CASNPGLPGTDTQYF	TGTGCCAGCAACCCGGGACTACCCGGAACAGATACGCAGTATTTC
TRBJ1-5	NA	NA	TRBV20-1	CSALQGYSNQPQHF	TGCAGTGCTCTTCAGGGTTATAGCAATCAGCCCCAGCATTTT
TRBJ2-7	NA	NA	TRBV6-5	CASIGLVGAEQYF	TGTGCCAGCATTGGTCTAGTTGGGGCCGAGCAGTACTTC
TRBJ1-5	NA	NA	TRBV6-5	CASRPGLAVTDTQHF	TGTGCCAGCAGGCCCGGACTAGCAGTGACAGATACGCAGCATTTT
TRBJ2-3	TRBD2	NA	TRBV6-5	CASNAGLAGIDMQYF	TGTGCCAGTAACGCAGGACTAGCGGGAATAGATATGCAGTATTTT
TRBJ1-5	NA	many	TRBV30	CAWSVLGREAQPQHF	TGTGCCTGGAGTGTACTCGGCAGGGAGGCTCAGCCCCAGCATTTT
TRBJ2-2	NA	NA	TRBV29-1	CSVLSSLNIGELFF	TGCAGCGTACTTAGCAGCCTGAACATCGGGGAGCTGTTTTTT
TRBJ2-7	TRBD2	NA	TRBV4-2	CASSQDSGKDNEQYF	TGTGCTAGCAGCCAAGATAGCGGGAAGGACAACGAGCAGTACTTC
TRBJ2-7	NA	NA	TRBV14	CVSSQDILGEQYF	TGTGTCAGCAGCCAAGATATATTGGGGGAGCAATACTTC
TRBJ2-3	NA	NA	TRBV6-1	CASSHTDMLYF	TGTGCCAGCAGTCACACAGATATGCTTTATTTT
TRBJ2-2	NA	many	TRBV5-1	CASSLERNTGELFF	TGCGCCAGCAGCTTGGAACGGAACACCGGGGAGCTGTTTTTT
TRBJ2-5	NA	NA	TRBV6-2/TRBV6-3	CASSQSTAAGEETQYF	TGTGCCAGCAGTCAATCGACGGCAGCGGGCGAAGAGACCCAGTACTTC
TRBJ2-2	TRBD2	NA	TRBV30	CVLIGSGRPINTGELFF	TGTGTCTTGATTGGTAGCGGGAGGCCGATAAACACCGGGGAGCTGTTTTTT
TRBJ2-1	NA	NA	TRBV6-6	CASSYSIECNEQFF	TGTGCCAGCAGTTACTCGATCGAGTGCAACGAGCAGTTCTTC
TRBJ2-5	TRBD2	NA	TRBV4-3	CASSQYLAEEEIQYF	TGCGCCAGCAGCCAATATCTAGCGGAGGAAGAGATCCAGTATTTC
TRBJ2-7	NA	many	TRBV7-9	CASSRSAGGEQYF	TGTGCCAGCAGCCGGAGCGCCGGAGGTGAGCAGTACTTC
TRBJ2-4	NA	NA	TRBV6-1	CASSATEGFCKNIQYF	TGTGCTAGCAGTGCCACAGAGGGGTTCTGCAAAAACATTCAGTACTTC
TRBJ2-6	NA	once	TRBV4-2	CASSRQTDGSGAKVLTF	TGTGCCAGCAGCCGACAGACAGATGGTTCTGGGGCCAAAGTCCTGACTTTC
TRBJ2-4	NA	NA	TRBV11-2	CASTTSAVAKSTRYF	TGTGCCAGCACCACTTCGGCGGTAGCCAAAAGCACTCGGTACTTC
TRBJ2-5	NA	NA	TRBV12-3/TRBV12-4	CASTLEMMTQYF	TGTGCTAGCACCCTGGAGATGATGACCCAGTACTTC
TRBJ2-2	NA	medium-sized	TRBV10-1	CASSPGSNTGELFF	TGCGCCAGCAGTCCCGGGTCGAACACCGGGGAGCTGTTTTTT
TRBJ2-1	TRBD2	once	TRBV11-2	CASSLVSGGGSEQFF	TGTGCTAGTAGCTTAGTGTCGGGGGGAGGTAGTGAGCAGTTCTTC
TRBJ2-3	TRBD2	NA	TRBV6-1	CAGSEGLGPDTQYF	TGTGCTGGCAGTGAAGGACTAGGGCCAGATACGCAGTACTTT
TRBJ2-3	NA	once	TRBV29-1	CSVDGPAREDTQYF	TGCAGCGTTGATGGGCCGGCAAGGGAGGATACGCAGTATTTT
TRBJ2-1	TRBD2	NA	TRBV6-5	CASNYSGTSGRGNELFF	TGTGCCAGCAATTACTCCGGGACTAGCGGGAGAGGAAATGAGCTGTTCTTC
TRBJ2-5	NA	once	TRBV6-5	CAIESGTRGARETQNF	TGTGCCATCGAATCCGGGACACGGGGCGCGCGAGAGACCCAGAACTTC
TRBJ1-1	NA	NA	TRBV29-1	CSVGVTHTENTEALF	TGCAGCGTTGGTGTCACACACACAGAGAACACTGAAGCTCTCTTT
TRBJ2-3	NA	NA	TRBV5-4	CASSITGGTQYF	TGTGCCAGCAGCATTACAGGAGGTACGCAGTATTTT
TRBJ1-1	NA	NA	TRBV5-5	CVSSHEGEPYTEAIF	TGTGTCAGCAGCCATGAGGGTGAGCCGTACACCGAAGCTATCTTT
TRBJ2-4	NA	NA	TRBV29-1	CGVEYGGAEIHYF	TGCGGCGTTGAGTACGGGGGCGCAGAGATTCATTACTTC
TRBJ2-5	TRBD2	NA	TRBV5-1	CSSSPDSGSQETQYF	TGCTCCAGCAGTCCGGATAGCGGGAGTCAAGAGACTCAGTACTTC
TRBJ1-5	TRBD1	NA	TRBV28	CASSLTGGVQPQHF	TGTGCCAGCAGTTTGACAGGGGGAGTGCAGCCCCAGCACTTT
TRBJ2-1	NA	once	TRBV19	CASSGIRNVIGEQFF	TGTGCCAGTAGTGGCATTAGGAACGTAATAGGTGAGCAGTTCTTC
TRBJ2-1	NA	NA	TRBV6-2/TRBV6-3	CASGYGTDAYEQFF	TGTGCCAGCGGTTACGGAACAGATGCCTATGAGCAGTTCTTC
TRBJ2-3	NA	NA	TRBV6-2/TRBV6-3	CASSFLGWLAGDTQYF	TGTGCTAGCAGCTTCCTAGGATGGCTTGCGGGAGATACGCAGTATTTT
TRBJ2-1	NA	NA	TRBV10-1	CASSKVGSSYNEQFF	TGCGCCAGCAGTAAGGTGGGGAGCTCCTACAATGAGCAGTTCTTC
TRBJ2-2	NA	once	TRBV12-3/TRBV12-4	CASSGRVVGYTGELFF	TGTGCCAGCAGTGGCCGCGTAGTGGGATATACAGGGGAGCTGTTTTTT
TRBJ2-1	NA	NA	TRBV19	CASTKVHNNEQFF	TGTGCCAGTACGAAGGTCCACAACAATGAGCAGTTCTTC